The entry below gives a single T cell receptor (beta chain) sequence along with its context. Its specificity is unknown. V was trimmed by 1 base and J by 4 bases, leaving 13 bases between them. Germline assignment: CDR1 LGHNA and CDR2 YNFKEQ. The CDR3 is 16 amino acids. This record comes from a study of memory CD4+ T cells and cytomegalovirus serostatus. At the level of the study: Of the healthy Belgian adults, 9 were CMV seropositive and around 22 seronegative. Regarding the study as a whole: Suggested: most of the CMV-linked TCR signature lies in CD4+ memory cells. CD4+ memory repertoires contained about two fifths of the roughly 160 reported CMV TCRbeta sequences.

TCRdb's table, derived via immunoSEQ multiplex PCR, lists solely in-frame clones and lacks some. The data contain tens of thousands of clones, approximately 80% of them singletons. The sort gate was single viable CD3+CD4+CD8-CD45RO+ cells for memory CD4+ T cells. The chain uses TRBV4-2 and TRBJ2-2; D unresolved. Sequencing used memory CD4+ T cells from blood. The clonotype originates from an adult in good health and CMV-seronegative. This chain's CDR3 is CASSQGDNYITGELFF. DNA for the CDR3: TGTGCCAGCAGCCAAGGAGATAACTATATCACCGGGGAGCTGTTTTTT.